The 9 T cell receptor beta chains presented below share a single source sample, sequenced in a study of technical replicates of blood from a handful of donors. TCRdb's copy holds only in-frame clones and misses some; the assay was immunoSEQ multiplex PCR. The table records 50,000 to 60,000 clones, roughly 94% of them present only once. Sample: PBMCs. The receptors come from a human donor in good health. Some clones in this sample may be carry-over from other donors' samples.

The rearrangement uses TRBV5-1 and TRBJ2-5; TRBD2 matches at 9 bases. Per germline, CDR1 SGHRS and CDR2 YFSETQ. The CDR3 extends over 15 amino acids. V was pared by 3 bases and J by 5 bases, with 8 bases of the junction left unmatched. CDR3 sequence: CASSYSGTSSETQYF. CDR3 DNA: TGCGCCAGCAGCTATTCCGGGACTAGCTCTGAGACCCAGTACTTC.

This clone was found once. The rearrangement uses TRBV5-4 and TRBJ1-2; TRBD1 matches 7 bases. The CDR3 extends over 16 amino acids. CDR1 SGHNT and CDR2 YYREEE come from the germline V gene (reference sequence). V lost 4 bases to trimming and J lost 0 bases; unmatched junction nucleotides: 9. CDR3 DNA sequence: TGTGCCAGCAGCCCGCAGACAGGGCCCTCTAACTATGGCTACACCTTC. Amino acids: CASSPQTGPSNYGYTF.

The rearrangement joins TRBV6-6 to TRBJ1-2; weak D call: TRBD1 (5 bases). The CDR3 is 13 amino acids. Per germline, CDR1 MNHNY and CDR2 SVGAGI (reference sequence). V lost 6 bases to trimming and J lost 3 bases, with 11 bases between them. The CDR3 DNA follows: TGTGCCAGCAGACGGGGGGGTGACTATGGCTACACCTTC. Protein sequence: CASRRGGDYGYTF.

The chain carries TRBV5-6 and TRBJ2-7; possibly TRBD2 for D (7 bases). Trimming pared 5 bases from V and 7 bases from J, leaving 22 bases between. Germline values: CDR1 SGHDT, CDR2 YYEEEE. This CDR3 is built from 15 residues. CDR3: CASRGGLTGSREQYF. DNA for the CDR3: TGTGCCAGCAGGGGGGGGTTAACAGGGTCTAGGGAGCAGTACTTC. Filled out from reference TRBV5-6 and TRBJ2-7, the complete variable domain reads DAGVTQSPTHLIKTRGQQVTLRCSPKSGHDTVSWYQQALGQGPQFIFQYYEEEERQRGNFPDRFSGHQFPNYSSELNVNALLLGDSALYLCASRGGLTGSREQYFGPGTRLTVT.

The gene calls are TRBV19 and TRBJ2-3; 10 bases align to TRBD2. This CDR3 contains 16 residues. CDR1 is LNHDA and CDR2 is SQIVND in the germline V gene (reference sequence). V was clipped by 7 bases and J by 3 bases; unmatched bases: 10. In nucleotides, the CDR3 is TGTGCCAGTACTGAGGTAGCGGGGGGAATGACAGATACGCAGTATTTT. It translates to CASTEVAGGMTDTQYF.

The V call is TRBV13, the J call TRBJ2-7, with TRBD1 matching 7 bases. Germline CDR1 PRHDT, CDR2 FYEKMQ (reference sequence). J gave up 0 bases and V 5 bases, and 10 bases lay outside the gene matches. This CDR3 is built from 16 residues. The CDR3 here is CASSPYKTGFSYEQYF. The DNA of the CDR3 is TGTGCCAGCAGCCCATATAAGACAGGGTTCTCCTACGAGCAGTACTTC.

The CDR3 sequence: CASSFTGERGQPQHF. CDR3 sequence (DNA): TGTGCCAGCAGTTTTACCGGGGAACGTGGACAGCCCCAGCATTTT. J is TRBJ1-5 and V is TRBV27; D is undetermined. Trimming removed 3 bases from V and 7 bases from J, with 16 bases in between. The CDR3 is 15 amino acids. Per germline, CDR1 MNHEY and CDR2 SMNVEV (reference sequence).

The chain combines TRBV13 with TRBJ2-3; 14 bases align to TRBD2. V lost 5 bases, J lost 4 bases, and 8 bases stayed unmatched. Germline loops: CDR1 PRHDT, CDR2 FYEKMQ (reference sequence). The CDR3 is 17 amino acids. The CDR3 DNA reads as TGTGCCAGCAGCCCGGGGACTAGCGGGAGAGGCTCAGATACGCAGTATTTT. Translating gives CASSPGTSGRGSDTQYF.

The CDR3 DNA follows: TGTGCCAGCAACCAGGACAGGACCTCTGGAAACACCATATATTTT. Amino acids: CASNQDRTSGNTIYF. This chain links TRBV6-1 with TRBJ1-3; 7 nucleotides align to TRBD1. CDR1 MNHNS and CDR2 SASEGT come from the germline V gene. The CDR3 is made up of 15 amino acids. V shed 7 bases, J shed 0 bases, and the junction held 6 bases outside the gene matches.